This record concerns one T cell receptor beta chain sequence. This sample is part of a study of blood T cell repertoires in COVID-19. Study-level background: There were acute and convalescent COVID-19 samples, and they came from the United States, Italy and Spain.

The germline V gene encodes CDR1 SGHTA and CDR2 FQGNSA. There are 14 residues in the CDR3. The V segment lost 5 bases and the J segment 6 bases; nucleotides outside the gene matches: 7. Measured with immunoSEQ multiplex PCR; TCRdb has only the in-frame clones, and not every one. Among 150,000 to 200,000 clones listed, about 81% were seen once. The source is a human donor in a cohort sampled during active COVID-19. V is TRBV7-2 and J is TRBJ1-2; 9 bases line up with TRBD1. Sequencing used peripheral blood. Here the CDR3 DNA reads TGTGCCAGCAGCATTGGACAGGGGTCGCATGGCTACACCTTC. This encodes CASSIGQGSHGYTF.